This is a list of T cell receptor beta chains from one sample in a study. The method was immunoSEQ multiplex PCR; TCRdb's version includes in-frame clones alone and lacks a portion of them. The sample yields approximately 50,000 clones, 80% to 95% seen once. Input material: PBMCs. Every receptor here comes from a man aged 35 to 55 with rheumatoid arthritis. Both conserved end residues are part of each CDR3. D genes are given only for firm matches. Expanded clones get a size class; other rows say once, few or many, or leave the size out.

>TRBV28|TRBJ1-1|.|.
TGTGCCAGCAGTTTGGGGGGGGCACGGGGTACTGAAGCTTTCTTT
CASSLGGARGTEAFF
>TRBV7-9|TRBJ2-4|.|.
TGTGCCAGCAGCCATGGGGCAAAACCTTCCAAAAACATTCAGTACTTC
CASSHGAKPSKNIQYF
>TRBV6-5|TRBJ2-5|.|.
TGTGCCAGCAGTTATGGAACCTTGCAAGAGACCCAGTACTTC
CASSYGTLQETQYF
>TRBV10-3|TRBJ2-1|TRBD2|once
TGTGCCATCAGTGACTCTAGCGGGAGTCGGAATGAGCAGTTCTTC
CAISDSSGSRNEQFF
>TRBV27|TRBJ1-1|.|.
TGTGCCAGCAGTCCCCTCCGACTGCCCCATCCTGAAGCTTTCTTT
CASSPLRLPHPEAFF
>TRBV6-5|TRBJ1-2|TRBD1|.
TGTGCCACCAACCCTGGACAGGAATATGGCTACACCTTC
CATNPGQEYGYTF
>TRBV3-1/TRBV3-2|TRBJ2-7|.|.
TGTGCCAGCAGCCATCCCCGGGACACCTACGAGCAGTACTTC
CASSHPRDTYEQYF
>TRBV30|TRBJ1-4|.|once
TGTGCCTGGAGTGTAAGTTGGTCGGGGACTCTATCAACTAATGAAAAACTGTTTTTT
CAWSVSWSGTLSTNEKLFF
>TRBV18|TRBJ2-7|.|.
TGTGCCAGCTCACAAGGACAATCCTACGAGCAGTACTTC
CASSQGQSYEQYF
>TRBV27|TRBJ2-7|TRBD1|.
TGTGCCAGCAGTTTAATGGGGACAGGGGCTCCCGAGCAGTACTTC
CASSLMGTGAPEQYF
>TRBV7-9|TRBJ2-1|TRBD1|.
TGTGCCAGCAGCTTAGGTTCCACGGGACAGAGCTACAATGAGCAGTTCTTC
CASSLGSTGQSYNEQFF
>TRBV20-1|TRBJ1-2|TRBD1|.
TGCAGTGCTGATGACAGGGGGGGCTACACCTTC
CSADDRGGYTF
>TRBV5-1|TRBJ2-2|TRBD1|.
TGCGCCAGCAGCTTGTACGGGACAGGGGGGACCGGGGAGCTGTTTTTT
CASSLYGTGGTGELFF
>TRBV2|TRBJ2-3|TRBD2|.
TGTGCCAGCACCACCCCACTAGCGGGGGGGCGAGCGCAGTATTTT
CASTTPLAGGRAQYF
>TRBV27|TRBJ2-2|.|.
TGTGCCAGCAGTTTATTTAGAGGGAATGGACCCGGGGAGCTGTTTTTT
CASSLFRGNGPGELFF
>TRBV5-1|TRBJ2-7|TRBD1|.
TGCGCCAGCAGACAGGGGGTCGGCGAGCAGTACTTC
CASRQGVGEQYF
>TRBV25-1|TRBJ1-1|.|.
TGTGCCAGCAGTGTATACGGGGGGGTCGCCACTGAAGCTTTCTTT
CASSVYGGVATEAFF
>TRBV30|TRBJ2-3|TRBD1|.
TGTGCCTGGAGTGCGGACAGGGGTACAGATACGCAGTATTTT
CAWSADRGTDTQYF
>TRBV5-4|TRBJ2-2|.|.
TGTGCCAGCAGCTTGGGGGGCACCTTCAACACCCGGGAGCTGTTTTTT
CASSLGGTFNTRELFF
>TRBV6-2/TRBV6-3|TRBJ2-1|.|.
TGTGCCAGCAGTTCCCTATCCCTGGGCTACAATGAGCAGTTCTTC
CASSSLSLGYNEQFF
>TRBV5-5|TRBJ1-5|.|.
TGTGCCAGCAGCTTGAAAGGTCAGACCCAGCATTTT
CASSLKGQTQHF
>TRBV7-2|TRBJ1-2|.|.
TGTGCCAGCAGCTTGGGGGGGAACTATGGCTACACCTTC
CASSLGGNYGYTF
>TRBV6-5|TRBJ1-4|.|.
TGTGCCAGCAGTTACGGCAGTTTCAGTGAAAAACTGTTTTTT
CASSYGSFSEKLFF
>TRBV15|TRBJ2-1|.|.
TGTGCCACCAGCAGAGTAGGGTCTTTGGAGCAGTTCTTC
CATSRVGSLEQFF
>TRBV15|TRBJ2-7|.|.
TGTGCCACCAGCAGCGGGGGCGAGGACTACGAGCAGTACTTC
CATSSGGEDYEQYF
>TRBV5-1|TRBJ1-1|.|.
TGCGCCAGCAGCCAGGTAACTCCTAACACTGAAGCTTTCTTT
CASSQVTPNTEAFF
>TRBV4-3|TRBJ2-2|.|.
TGCGCCAGCAGCCAAGATCTTTCTTTGGGGTCAACAAACACCGGGGAGCTGTTTTTT
CASSQDLSLGSTNTGELFF
>TRBV9|TRBJ2-3|TRBD2|.
TGTGCCAGCAGCTCTGGACTAGCGGGGGCTAGCACAGATACGCAGTATTTT
CASSSGLAGASTDTQYF
>TRBV3-1/TRBV3-2|TRBJ2-2|.|.
TGTGCCAGCAGCCAAGTAGGAGGGGCCCCCGGGGAGCTGTTTTTT
CASSQVGGAPGELFF